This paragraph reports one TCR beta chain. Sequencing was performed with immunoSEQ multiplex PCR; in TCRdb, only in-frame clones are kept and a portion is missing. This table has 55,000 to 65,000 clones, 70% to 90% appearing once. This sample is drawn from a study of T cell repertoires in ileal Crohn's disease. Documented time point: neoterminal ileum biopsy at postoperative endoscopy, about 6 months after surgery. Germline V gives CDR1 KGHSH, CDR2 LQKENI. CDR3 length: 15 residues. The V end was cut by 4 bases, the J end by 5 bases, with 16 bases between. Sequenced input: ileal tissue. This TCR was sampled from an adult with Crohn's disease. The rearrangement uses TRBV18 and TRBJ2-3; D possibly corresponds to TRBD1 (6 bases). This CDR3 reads CASSLGTGIVDTQYF. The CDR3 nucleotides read TGTGCCAGCTCACTGGGTACAGGGATAGTAGATACGCAGTATTTT.